This is a list of T cell receptor beta chains from one sample in a study of identifying expanded T cells in peripheral blood. The table came from immunoSEQ multiplex PCR; TCRdb's copy has only in-frame clones and leaves some out. The sample records about 100,000 clones, around 88% being singletons. Specimen: blood. These receptors originate from a person aged 18 to 70 in good health. Both conserved end residues are trimmed from each CDR3.

v_gene	len	CDR3aa
TRBV5-1	16	ASSLALQGATGANVLT
TRBV7-9	12	ASSLEGGGHEQY
TRBV29-1	12	SAVAGGYTGELF
TRBV18	12	ASSPSAPEGPLH
TRBV13	10	ASSSLAGGAF
TRBV9	14	ASSGDRIVRSNEQF
TRBV7-8	13	ASSLGQGGGETQY
TRBV5-4	11	ASSLELPGERY
TRBV5-8	12	ASRLRQSSYEQY
TRBV5-1	13	ASSLGLPNTGELF
TRBV11-3	12	ASSFAGGTDTQY
TRBV4-1	13	ASSSQGGTNEKLF
TRBV4-3	10	ASSRYPYGYT
TRBV18	14	ASSLYSGGSSYEQY